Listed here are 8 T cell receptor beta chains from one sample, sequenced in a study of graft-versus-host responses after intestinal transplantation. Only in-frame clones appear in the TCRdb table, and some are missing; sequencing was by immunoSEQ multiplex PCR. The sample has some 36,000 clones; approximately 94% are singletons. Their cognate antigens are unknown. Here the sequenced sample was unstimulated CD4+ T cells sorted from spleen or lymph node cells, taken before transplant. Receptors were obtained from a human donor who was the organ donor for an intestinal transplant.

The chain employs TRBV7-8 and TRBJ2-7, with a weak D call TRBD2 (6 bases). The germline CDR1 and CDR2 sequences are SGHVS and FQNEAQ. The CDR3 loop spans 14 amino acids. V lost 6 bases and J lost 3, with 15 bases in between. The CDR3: CASRGTSTLYEQYF. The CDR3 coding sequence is TGTGCCAGCAGAGGAACTAGCACGCTCTACGAGCAGTACTTC.

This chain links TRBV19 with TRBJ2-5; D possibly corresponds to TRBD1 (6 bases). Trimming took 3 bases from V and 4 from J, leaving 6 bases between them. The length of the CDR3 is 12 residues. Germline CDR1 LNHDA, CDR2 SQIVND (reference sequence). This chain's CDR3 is CASSIRGETQYF. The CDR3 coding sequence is TGTGCCAGTAGTATCAGGGGAGAGACCCAGTACTTC.

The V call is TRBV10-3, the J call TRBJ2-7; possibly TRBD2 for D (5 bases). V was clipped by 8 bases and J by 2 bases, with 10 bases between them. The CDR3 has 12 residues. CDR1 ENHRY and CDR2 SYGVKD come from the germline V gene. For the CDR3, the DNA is TGTGCCATCGCCGGGAACCCCTACGAGCAGTACTTC. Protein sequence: CAIAGNPYEQYF.

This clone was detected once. The DNA of the CDR3 is TGTGCCAGTTCAATACCTGGACAGAAAGCGGACTATGGCTACACCTTC. The encoded protein is CASSIPGQKADYGYTF. V gene TRBV6-6 combines with J gene TRBJ1-2, with a tentative D call TRBD1 (6 bases). Germline V lookup: CDR1 MNHNY, CDR2 SVGAGI (reference sequence). This CDR3 spans 16 amino acids. Trimming took 9 bases from V and 3 from J, leaving 23 bases between them.

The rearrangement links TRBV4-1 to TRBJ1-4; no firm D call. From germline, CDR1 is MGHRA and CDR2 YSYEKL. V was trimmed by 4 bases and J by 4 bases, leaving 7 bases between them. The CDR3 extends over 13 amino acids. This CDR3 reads CASSRVVNEKLFF. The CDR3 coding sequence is TGCGCCAGCAGCCGGGTCGTTAATGAAAAACTGTTTTTT.

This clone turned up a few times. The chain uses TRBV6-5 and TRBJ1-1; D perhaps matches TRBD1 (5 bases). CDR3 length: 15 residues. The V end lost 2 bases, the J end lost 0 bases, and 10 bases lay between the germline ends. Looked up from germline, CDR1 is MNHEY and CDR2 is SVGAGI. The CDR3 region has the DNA TGTGCCAGCAGTTACGGGGGGGGGATGAACACTGAAGCTTTCTTT. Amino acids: CASSYGGGMNTEAFF.

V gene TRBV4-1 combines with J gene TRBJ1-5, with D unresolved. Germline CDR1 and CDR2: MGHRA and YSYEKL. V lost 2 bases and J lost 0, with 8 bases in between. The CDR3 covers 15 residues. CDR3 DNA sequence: TGCGCCAGCAGCCAATATAGGGATAGCAATCAGCCCCAGCATTTT. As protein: CASSQYRDSNQPQHF.

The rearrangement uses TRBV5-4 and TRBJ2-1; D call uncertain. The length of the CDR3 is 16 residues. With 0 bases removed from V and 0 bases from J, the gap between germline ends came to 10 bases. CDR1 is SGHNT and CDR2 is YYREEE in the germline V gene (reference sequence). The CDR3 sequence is CASSLVPGSSYNEQFF. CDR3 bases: TGTGCCAGCAGCTTGGTTCCCGGTAGCTCCTACAATGAGCAGTTCTTC.